The 21 T cell receptor beta chains below were found in one sample sequenced in a study of T-cell reconstitution after alpha-beta-depleted transplantation in children. The TCRbeta library was prepared with unique molecular identifiers. MiXCR, applied by TCRdb to the PCR reads, yields one record per CDR3 protein. Here the sample spans nearly 350,000 distinct CDR3 sequences, roughly 16% being singletons. This material consisted of PBMCs, mostly from graft donor cells, taken 360 days after TCRalphabeta/CD19-depleted stem cell transplant. These receptors came from a male patient between 2 and 10 years old who had a stem cell transplant for acute lymphoblastic leukemia, so the T cells may come from the graft donor.

This chain connects TRBV27 to TRBJ2-7; perhaps D is TRBD1 or TRBD2 (5 bases each). With 9 bases removed from V and 2 bases from J, the gap between germline ends came to 23 bases. The CDR3 is 16 amino acids. Germline CDR1 is MNHEY and CDR2 is SMNVEV (reference sequence). CDR3 DNA sequence: TGTGCCAGTGCGCCGCTAGCCCCCACAGGACCCTACGAGCAGTACTTC. Translated, it gives CASAPLAPTGPYEQYF.

This chain connects TRBV5-1 to TRBJ2-1; 12 bases map to TRBD2. V shed 4 bases, J shed 1 base, and the junction held 3 bases outside the gene matches. The CDR3 loop spans 16 amino acids. Germline loops: CDR1 SGHRS, CDR2 YFSETQ. As DNA, the CDR3 is TGCGCCAGCAGCACTAGCGGGAGGTTATCCTACAATGAGCAGTTCTTC. It translates to CASSTSGRLSYNEQFF.

The CDR3 reads CASSLVWGPGNTIYF. The CDR3 nucleotides are TGTGCCAGCAGCTTAGTTTGGGGGCCTGGAAACACCATATATTTT. This chain links TRBV7-2 with TRBJ1-3; D might be TRBD1 (6 bases). The CDR3 sequence is 15 residues long. V lost 1 base and J 2 bases, leaving 9 bases between the germline ends. Per germline, CDR1 SGHTA and CDR2 FQGNSA.

The chain couples TRBV3-1 to TRBJ2-5; 7 bases match TRBD2. This CDR3 comprises 20 residues. Germline loops: CDR1 LGHDT, CDR2 YNNKEL (reference sequence). V shed 0 bases and J 2 bases; nucleotides not matched to a gene: 18. The CDR3 spells CASSQEGGNVTMRCQETQYF. In DNA form, the CDR3 reads TGTGCCAGCAGCCAAGAGGGGGGGAATGTCACCATGAGGTGTCAAGAGACCCAGTACTTC.

This clonotype was detected many times. This chain links TRBV7-9 with TRBJ2-5; D is uncertain. V was shortened by 5 bases and J by 2 bases, with 3 bases between the two germline ends. This CDR3 region has 11 residues. CDR1 and CDR2 from the germline V gene are SEHNR and FQNEAQ (reference sequence). DNA of the CDR3: TGTGCCAGCAGCATTCAAGAGACCCAGTACTTC. This codes for CASSIQETQYF.

The V gene is TRBV6-1, the J gene TRBJ2-1, with 8 bases matching TRBD2. The CDR3 sequence is 15 residues long. J was trimmed by 1 base and V by 4 bases; bases with no gene match: 3. Germline V gives CDR1 MNHNS, CDR2 SASEGT. The CDR3 DNA follows: TGTGCCAGCAGTGTAGCGGGACCTTCCTACAATGAGCAGTTCTTC. This encodes CASSVAGPSYNEQFF.

The sample holds a few counts of this clonotype. In DNA, the CDR3 is TGTGCCAGCAGTGAAGTAGGCGGGAGCCCTTCCTACAATGAGCAGTTCTTC. This encodes CASSEVGGSPSYNEQFF. The rearrangement links TRBV6-1 to TRBJ2-1, with 7 bases matching TRBD2. Germline trimming cut 1 base from V and 1 base from J; bases unmatched to any gene: 7. Germline V gives CDR1 MNHNS, CDR2 SASEGT. This CDR3 has 17 amino acids.

This clonotype occurred a few times. The V and J genes are TRBV6-5 and TRBJ2-1; a weak D match, TRBD2 (6 bases). This CDR3 is 16 amino acids long. Germline V CDR1 and CDR2: MNHEY, SVGAGI. Trimming cost V 2 bases and J 2 bases, with 13 bases left between them. Here the CDR3 DNA reads TGTGCCAGCAGTTACAAAATCGGAGGGCCCTACAATGAGCAGTTCTTC. It translates to CASSYKIGGPYNEQFF.

There are many counts of this clonotype. The chain combines TRBV4-2 with TRBJ2-7, with D hard to call. Germline V gene data show CDR1 as LGHNA and CDR2 as YNFKEQ. This CDR3 contains 13 residues. The V and J ends lost 1 base and 0 bases respectively, with 4 bases between them. Written as DNA, the CDR3 is TGTGCCAGCAGCCAAGGGGGCTCCTACGAGCAGTACTTC. This codes for CASSQGGSYEQYF.

CDR3 residues: CASSQVRAPNEQFF. The CDR3 DNA reads as TGCGCCAGCAGCCAAGTAAGGGCTCCTAATGAGCAGTTCTTC. This rearrangement joins TRBV4-3 to TRBJ2-1; D gene ambiguous. Germline CDR1 LGHNA, CDR2 YSLEER. CDR3 length equals 14 residues. V lost 1 base and J 7 bases, leaving 11 bases between the germline ends.

There are a few counts of this clonotype. The V and J genes are TRBV6-5 and TRBJ2-7; D is unclear. Per the germline V gene, CDR1 is MNHEY and CDR2 is SVGAGI. The CDR3 totals 14 residues. Trimming shortened V by 2 bases and J by 3 bases, and 11 bases separated the two germline ends. DNA of the CDR3: TGTGCCAGCAGTTACCGGGTTCCATACTACGAGCAGTACTTC. Translation gives CASSYRVPYYEQYF.

This clonotype appeared once. The chain is built from TRBV18 and TRBJ2-6, with D unresolved. The V gene lost 1 base and the J gene lost 3 bases, with 1 base spanning the gap. Germline-derived CDR1 and CDR2 are KGHSH and LQKENI. The CDR3 runs to 13 residues. The DNA of the CDR3 is TGTGCCAGCTCACCACTTGGGGCCAACGTCCTGACTTTC. This sequence encodes CASSPLGANVLTF. The whole variable domain, filled in from reference TRBV18 and TRBJ2-6, reads NAGVMQNPRHLVRRRGQEARLRCSPMKGHSHVYWYRQLPEEGLKFMVYLQKENIIDESGMPKERFSAEFPKEGPSILRIQQVVRGDSAAYFCASSPLGANVLTFGAGSRLTVL.

This clonotype showed up many times. J is TRBJ2-2 and V is TRBV6-2 or TRBV6-3, with D possibly TRBD1 on 5 matching bases. The V gene lost 0 bases and the J gene lost 1 base, with 27 bases spanning the gap. Looked up from germline, CDR1 is MNHEY and CDR2 is SVGEGT. The CDR3 runs 22 residues. The CDR3 here is CASSYSIPPLIRFRENTGELFF. CDR3 nucleotide sequence: TGTGCCAGCAGTTACTCGATCCCCCCCCTGATCCGGTTCAGGGAGAACACCGGGGAGCTGTTTTTT.

The V and J genes are TRBV5-6 and TRBJ2-7, with D unresolved. The CDR3 runs to 13 residues. Germline values: CDR1 SGHDT, CDR2 YYEEEE. Trimming took 1 base from V and 5 from J, leaving 10 bases between them. This chain's CDR3 is CASSLSVSHEQYF. CDR3 coding DNA: TGTGCCAGCAGCTTGTCGGTTTCTCACGAGCAGTACTTC.

There are a few counts of this clonotype. The chain joins TRBV4-1 to TRBJ2-3; weak D call: TRBD1 (6 bases). Trimming cost V 1 base and J 2 bases, with 10 bases left between them. CDR3 length: 15 amino acids. From germline, CDR1 is MGHRA and CDR2 YSYEKL. CDR3 loop: CASSQVQGSTDTQYF. CDR3 nucleotides: TGCGCCAGCAGCCAAGTTCAGGGGTCCACAGATACGCAGTATTTT.

This chain links TRBV4-3 with TRBJ2-1; D may correspond to TRBD1 or TRBD2 (6 bases each). V was shortened by 4 bases and J by 7 bases, with 26 bases between the two germline ends. Germline CDR1 is LGHNA and CDR2 is YSLEER. The CDR3 has 18 residues. The DNA of the CDR3 is TGCGCCAGCAGCCCTCAAAAGACCCGGGGGCAGGGGTTAAATGAGCAGTTCTTC. This encodes CASSPQKTRGQGLNEQFF.

This clonotype occurred a few times. The chain employs TRBV12-3 or TRBV12-4 and TRBJ1-6; D might be TRBD1 (6 bases). The CDR3 loop spans 16 amino acids. Trimming left V 2 bases short and J 7 bases short, with 15 bases between. The CDR3 bases are TGTGCCAGCAGTTTATCCTACAGGGTTTCCAATTCACCCCTCCACTTT. Translated, it gives CASSLSYRVSNSPLHF.

This clonotype was detected a few times. This sequence joins TRBV20-1 and TRBJ1-2; weak D call: TRBD1 (5 bases). From germline, CDR1 is DFQATT and CDR2 SNEGSKA (reference sequence). The CDR3 sequence is 15 residues long. V shed 6 bases and J shed 1 base, with 18 bases lying between them. CDR3 DNA: TGCAGTGCCACTCCCCGGACGACAGTTAACTATGGCTACACCTTC. Protein product: CSATPRTTVNYGYTF.

This clonotype showed up many times. The gene calls are TRBV7-2 and TRBJ1-1; a weak D match, TRBD1 (5 bases). CDR3 length equals 11 residues. Per germline, CDR1 SGHTA and CDR2 FQGNSA. V was cut by 5 bases and J by 7 bases, with 8 bases left in between. In DNA, the CDR3 is TGTGCCAGCAGCAGAACAGGTGAAGCTTTCTTT. This codes for CASSRTGEAFF.

This clonotype was found many times. The J gene is TRBJ2-1, the V gene TRBV12-3 or TRBV12-4; 12 bases agree with TRBD2. V was pared by 6 bases and J by 7 bases, with 10 bases of the junction left unmatched. The CDR3 extends over 16 amino acids. The CDR3 DNA sequence: TGTGCCAGCAGGAGATCGACTAGCGGGAGAGGGAATGAGCAGTTCTTC. Amino acid sequence: CASRRSTSGRGNEQFF.

The chain recombines TRBV11-2 with TRBJ2-7; the D gene is possibly TRBD2 (6 bases). V was shortened by 2 bases and J by 2 bases, with 16 bases between the two germline ends. In germline, CDR1 is SGHAT, CDR2 FQNNGV. The CDR3 contains 16 residues. CDR3 region: CASSLFGTGVPYEQYF. In nucleotides, the CDR3 is TGTGCCAGCAGCTTATTCGGGACTGGGGTACCCTACGAGCAGTACTTC.